A single sample is the source of the 2 T cell receptor beta chains below, sequenced in a study of blood T cell repertoires in COVID-19. TCRdb's table, derived via immunoSEQ multiplex PCR, lists solely in-frame clones and lacks some. The sample gives about 100,000 clones, about 80% of which show up once; roughly 29% is in the top ten. Source material: peripheral blood. The origin of the receptors is a man aged 65 to 79 with active or convalescent COVID-19.

This chain uses TRBV29-1 with TRBJ2-3, with 11 bases matching TRBD2. J gave up 9 bases and V 5 bases, and 10 bases lay outside the gene matches. This CDR3 is built from 14 residues. The germline V gene encodes CDR1 SQVTM and CDR2 ANQGSEA. The CDR3 DNA sequence: TGCAGCGTTTCGGAACTAGCGGGAGTGTGGACGCAGTATTTT. Its protein product is CSVSELAGVWTQYF.

The CDR3 sequence is CASSLAVGASYEQYF. In DNA form, the CDR3 reads TGCGCCAGCAGCTTGGCCGTGGGGGCCTCCTACGAGCAGTACTTC. The chain recombines TRBV5-1 with TRBJ2-7; a weak D match, TRBD1 (6 bases). Germline V gene lookup returns CDR1 SGHRS and CDR2 YFSETQ. This CDR3 is built from 15 residues. V shed 0 bases and J shed 0 bases, with 10 bases lying between them.